This T cell receptor beta chain was identified in a study of Ad26.COV2.S vaccination and SARS-CoV-2 variants. Study-level findings and limits: Substantial breadth was reported for post-vaccination spike-specific CD8+ and CD4+ T cells. Vaccine recipients and placebo recipients showed similar non-spike TCR breadth. TCR breadth and depth analyses may have underestimated total T cell responses. Placebo recipients trailed vaccine recipients in spike-specific TCR breadth.

The CDR3 is made up of 15 amino acids. Trimming took 5 bases from V and 4 from J, leaving 17 bases between them. Germline assignment: CDR1 MNHEY and CDR2 SVGEGT. This table comes from immunoSEQ multiplex PCR, and its TCRdb copy is limited to in-frame clones, with some not included. The profile shows 150,000 to 200,000 clones, around 88% of them singletons. About this clone: Its antigen is unidentified.

Sample: peripheral blood, taken after recovery from COVID-19. The clonotype originates from a human donor who had recovered from COVID-19. V usage is TRBV6-2 or TRBV6-3 and J usage is TRBJ1-1, with D possibly matching TRBD1 (5 bases). The CDR3 loop is CASSARQRRGTEAFF. The CDR3 DNA follows: TGTGCCAGCAGTGCCCGACAGAGGAGAGGCACTGAAGCTTTCTTT.